The clone carrying this T cell receptor beta chain was recorded once. As yet, its antigen is unknown. The sample originates from a study of vaccination effects on CD4 cells after COVID-19. Overall study results and limits: Only 1 of 255 vaccine-induced clones from healthy vaccinees cross-reacted with common cold coronaviruses.

Measured with immunoSEQ multiplex PCR; TCRdb has only the in-frame clones, and not every one. The table shows around 30,000 clones, with about 60% occurring only once. The CDR3 has 15 residues. The V gene's germline CDR1 is LGHDT and CDR2 YNNKEL (reference sequence). V shed 4 bases and J shed 3 bases, with 12 bases lying between them. The culture ran for approximately 10 days, and then CD4+ T cells were isolated. Nucleocapsid antibody tests were negative, and the vaccine recipients had no prior SARS-CoV-2 infection. Half the medium was replaced with IL-2 medium on days 3 and 7. The chain carries TRBV3-1 (or the pseudogene TRBV3-2) and TRBJ2-2; D gene unclear. This clonotype was sampled from a human donor who received a COVID-19 vaccine. The specimen comprised CD4+ T cells from PBMCs cultured without peptide, sampled before COVID-19 vaccination. In DNA form, the CDR3 reads TGTGCCAGCAGCCTTGGACCCAGGCACACCGGGGAGCTGTTTTTT. It translates to CASSLGPRHTGELFF.